This entry lists 25 T cell receptor beta chains sequenced from one sample in a study of blood T cells in healthy people across ages. It was with a sample-barcoded 5' primer and a J-beta primer mix that a second PCR of roughly 6 to 12 cycles was run. Each CDR3 protein gets one entry after TCRdb re-called the 5' RACE reads with MiXCR. Of about 780,000 distinct CDR3 sequences in the sample, around 62% are singletons; the top ten hold 28%. Material for sequencing was blood. The receptor set was obtained from a man aged 25 to 40 in good health.

The chain joins TRBV29-1 to TRBJ1-4; the match to TRBD1 covers 7 bases. The CDR3 loop spans 14 amino acids. CDR1 and CDR2 from the germline V gene are SQVTM and ANQGSEA. Trimming took 6 bases from V and 7 from J; bases not matched to a gene: 11. The CDR3 reads CSVRDSRRSEKLFF. The CDR3 DNA reads as TGCAGCGTCCGGGACAGCCGTCGGAGTGAAAAACTGTTTTTT.

The chain carries TRBV24-1 and TRBJ2-4; 7 bases are shared with TRBD2. V lost 12 bases, J lost 3 bases, and 7 bases stayed unmatched. The CDR3 totals 13 residues. CDR1 is KGHDR and CDR2 is SFDVKD in the germline V gene. CDR3 bases: TGTGCCGCGGCCGGGAGGAACAAAAACATTCAGTACTTC. Translated: CAAAGRNKNIQYF.

V usage is TRBV28 and J usage is TRBJ2-7, with D perhaps TRBD1 or TRBD2 (5 bases each). Trimming cost V 0 bases and J 3 bases, with 9 bases left between them. The CDR3 covers 14 residues. Germline CDR1 and CDR2: MDHEN and SYDVKM. The CDR3 coding sequence is TGTGCCAGCAGTTTATGGGGGGAAGACTACGAGCAGTACTTC. This translates into CASSLWGEDYEQYF. The full variable domain, rest sourced from reference TRBV28 and TRBJ2-7, is DVKVTQSSRYLVKRTGEKVFLECVQDMDHENMFWYRQDPGLGLRLIYFSYDVKMKEKGDIPEGYSVSREKKERFSLILESASTNQTSMYLCASSLWGEDYEQYFGPGTRLTVT.

The chain uses TRBV7-2 and TRBJ1-2, with 8 positions matching TRBD1. Germline CDR1 reads SGHTA; CDR2 reads FQGNSA. Trimming took 4 bases from V and 0 from J; bases not matched to a gene: 10. CDR3 size: 17 residues. The CDR3 DNA reads TGTGCCAGCAGCTCCGAAACCCGGACAGGGCCTAACTATGGCTACACCTTC. Protein: CASSSETRTGPNYGYTF.

The gene calls are TRBV29-1 and TRBJ2-7, with D possibly matching TRBD1 (5 bases). Looked up from germline, CDR1 is SQVTM and CDR2 is ANQGSEA. This CDR3 comprises 13 residues. Trimming took 1 base from V and 4 from J, leaving 11 bases between them. The DNA for the CDR3 is TGCAGCGTTGAAGGGATCCAGGGTTACGAGCAGTACTTC. Translating gives CSVEGIQGYEQYF.

J is TRBJ1-5 and V is TRBV27; D unclear. Between the trimmed V and J ends, which lost 3 bases and 4 bases, there was a span of 10 bases. The germline V gene has CDR1 MNHEY and CDR2 SMNVEV (reference sequence). The CDR3 has 14 residues. CDR3 nucleotides: TGTGCCAGCAGTTTCCTAGGTGGTAATCAGCCCCAGCATTTT. Its translation is CASSFLGGNQPQHF.

The chain couples TRBV4-2 to TRBJ1-1, with D maybe TRBD1 (5 bases). CDR1 and CDR2 (germline): LGHNA, YNFKEQ. CDR3 length: 14 residues. With 4 bases removed from V and 1 base from J, the gap between germline ends came to 10 bases. Here the CDR3 DNA reads TGTGCCAGCAGCCCGGGGCCCGCGAACACTGAAGCTTTCTTT. Protein sequence: CASSPGPANTEAFF.

The sample holds a few counts of this clonotype. V is TRBV29-1 and J is TRBJ2-7; 7 bases map to TRBD1. V dropped 7 bases and J dropped 1; count of bases not matched to a gene: 7. CDR1 SQVTM and CDR2 ANQGSEA come from the germline V gene. The CDR3 is 13 amino acids. The CDR3 reads CSGVDRSSYEQYF. The CDR3 DNA follows: TGCAGCGGGGTGGACAGGAGTTCCTACGAGCAGTACTTC.

The chain couples TRBV9 to TRBJ2-1; 7 bases align to TRBD2. Germline trimming cut 4 bases from V and 5 bases from J; bases unmatched to any gene: 6. The CDR3 extends over 14 amino acids. Germline V gives CDR1 SGDLS, CDR2 YYNGEE. The CDR3 DNA sequence: TGTGCCAGCAGCAAGTCGGCGGGGGACAATGAGCAGTTCTTC. Encoded protein: CASSKSAGDNEQFF.

The rearrangement links TRBV7-8 to TRBJ1-4; a weak D match, TRBD1 (6 bases). The length of the CDR3 is 14 residues. The germline V gene encodes CDR1 SGHVS and CDR2 FQNEAQ. V lost 10 bases, J lost 0 bases, and 12 bases lay in between. This CDR3 reads CATTRQATNEKLFF. The CDR3 bases are TGTGCCACAACCAGACAGGCAACTAATGAAAAACTGTTTTTT.

This clonotype was counted only a few times. The gene calls are TRBV7-9 and TRBJ2-3; tentatively, D is TRBD2 (7 bases). Trimming cost V 5 bases and J 2 bases, with 20 bases left between them. The CDR3 runs to 17 residues. Germline V CDR1 and CDR2: SEHNR, FQNEAQ (reference sequence). The CDR3 spells CASSPLVGAGDTDTQYF. CDR3 nucleotide sequence: TGTGCCAGCAGCCCCCTAGTGGGGGCGGGGGACACAGATACGCAGTATTTT. Together with reference TRBV7-9 and TRBJ2-3, the CDR3 gives the full variable domain: DTGVSQNPRHKITKRGQNVTFRCDPISEHNRLYWYRQTLGQGPEFLTYFQNEAQLEKSRLLSDRFSAERPKGSFSTLEIQRTEQGDSAMYLCASSPLVGAGDTDTQYFGPGTRLTVL.

This clonotype turned up a few times. V and J are TRBV20-1 and TRBJ2-7, with 7 bases that match TRBD1. Looked up from germline, CDR1 is DFQATT and CDR2 is SNEGSKA (reference sequence). V shed 6 bases, J shed 1 base, and the junction held 9 bases outside the gene matches. The CDR3 has 14 amino acids. The CDR3: CSAVTQGLSYEQYF. The DNA of the CDR3 is TGCAGTGCAGTAACACAGGGGTTGTCCTACGAGCAGTACTTC.

The gene calls are TRBV5-1 and TRBJ2-2; TRBD1 matches at 9 bases. The CDR3 is 16 amino acids. V lost 4 bases to trimming and J lost 3 bases; unmatched junction nucleotides: 7. Per the germline V gene, CDR1 is SGHRS and CDR2 is YFSETQ. The CDR3 sequence: CASSPLRDRDTGELFF. Here the CDR3 DNA reads TGCGCCAGCAGCCCACTCCGGGACAGGGACACCGGGGAGCTGTTTTTT.

Only a few counts were recorded for this clonotype. The chain joins TRBV28 to TRBJ2-4, with 8 bases that match TRBD2. V was clipped by 2 bases and J by 7 bases; unmatched bases: 1. CDR3 size: 13 residues. Germline loops: CDR1 MDHEN, CDR2 SYDVKM. CDR3 region: CASSLGGGNIQYF. In DNA form, the CDR3 reads TGTGCCAGCAGTTTAGGCGGGGGGAACATTCAGTACTTC. The complete variable domain, with remaining parts taken from reference TRBV28 and TRBJ2-4, reads DVKVTQSSRYLVKRTGEKVFLECVQDMDHENMFWYRQDPGLGLRLIYFSYDVKMKEKGDIPEGYSVSREKKERFSLILESASTNQTSMYLCASSLGGGNIQYFGAGTRLSVL.

This rearrangement joins TRBV2 to TRBJ1-2; D unclear. This CDR3 region has 15 residues. Germline CDR1 is SNHLY and CDR2 is FYNNEI. V lost 3 bases and J lost 5, with 16 bases in between. CDR3 protein: CASSDRGTSLYGYTF. The CDR3 bases are TGTGCCAGCAGTGATCGTGGCACCTCGCTATATGGCTACACCTTC.

The rearrangement joins TRBV7-2 to TRBJ2-1, with 8 bases aligning to TRBD2. V shed 5 bases, J shed 10 bases, and the junction held 10 bases outside the gene matches. The CDR3 has 14 amino acids. Germline values: CDR1 SGHTA, CDR2 FQGNSA. CDR3 bases: TGTGCCAGCAGCGGTAGCGGGGAGCCCTACGAGCAGTTCTTC. It is translated as CASSGSGEPYEQFF.

This clonotype was found a few times. The chain combines TRBV7-2 with TRBJ2-7; D possibly uses TRBD1 or TRBD2 (5 bases each). V was cut by 1 base and J by 2 bases, with 9 bases left in between. This CDR3 region has 14 residues. CDR1 and CDR2 from the germline V gene are SGHTA and FQGNSA. The CDR3: CASSLEGRTYEQYF. The CDR3 DNA reads as TGTGCCAGCAGCTTAGAGGGACGCACCTACGAGCAGTACTTC.

The CDR3 is CASSGSKRGTFSGANVLTF. CDR3 nucleotides: TGTGCCAGCAGCGGATCAAAGCGGGGAACTTTCTCTGGGGCCAACGTCCTGACTTTC. V gene TRBV21-1 combines with J gene TRBJ2-6; TRBD2, the table's D call, lacks a check against the DNA. TRBV21-1 is reported as a pseudogene. The CDR3 runs to 19 residues.

The V call is TRBV7-3, the J call TRBJ2-5; 13 positions agree with TRBD2. Germline V gives CDR1 SGHTA, CDR2 FQGTGA. There are 17 residues in the CDR3. With V trimmed by 0 bases and J by 7 bases, 8 bases remained unmatched. CDR3 in amino acids: CASSLTPTSGGSVTQYF. CDR3 DNA sequence: TGTGCCAGCAGCTTAACCCCGACTAGCGGGGGGTCAGTGACCCAGTACTTC.

The chain has TRBV14 and TRBJ2-7; TRBD1 might be the D (6 bases). Germline V gene sequence: CDR1 SGHDN, CDR2 FVKESK. The V gene lost 1 base and the J gene lost 5 bases, with 15 bases spanning the gap. The length of the CDR3 is 15 residues. The CDR3: CASSQGQVKFHEQYF. The CDR3 DNA is TGTGCCAGCAGCCAAGGACAGGTGAAGTTCCACGAGCAGTACTTC.

J is TRBJ2-1 and V is TRBV15; D possibly corresponds to TRBD1 (5 bases). The germline V gene encodes CDR1 LNHNV and CDR2 YYDKDF (reference sequence). The CDR3 spans 13 residues. V lost 7 bases to trimming and J lost 8 bases, with 15 bases between them. CDR3 region: CATTETRGYEQFF. In nucleotides, the CDR3 is TGTGCCACCACAGAAACAAGGGGCTATGAGCAGTTCTTC.

J is TRBJ2-5 and V is TRBV7-6; the match to TRBD1 covers 8 bases. This CDR3 spans 14 amino acids. Germline CDR1 and CDR2: SGHVS and FNYEAQ. The V and J ends lost 5 bases and 5 bases, in that order; junction bases with no gene match: 7. CDR3 protein: CASSNRGTSETQYF. The CDR3 DNA follows: TGTGCCAGCAGCAACAGGGGGACATCGGAGACCCAGTACTTC.

The rearrangement links TRBV7-2 to TRBJ2-7, with 7 bases identical to TRBD1. The CDR3 has 18 amino acids. Germline values: CDR1 SGHTA, CDR2 FQGNSA. V lost 2 bases and J lost 4; bases outside the gene matches: 17. The CDR3 sequence: CASSLIPGLWTGRYEQYF. The CDR3 bases are TGTGCCAGCAGCTTAATACCGGGGCTCTGGACAGGCAGATACGAGCAGTACTTC. The whole variable domain, remainder taken from reference TRBV7-2 and TRBJ2-7, is GAGVSQSPSNKVTEKGKDVELRCDPISGHTALYWYRQSLGQGLEFLIYFQGNSAPDKSGLPSDRFSAERTGGSVSTLTIQRTQQEDSAVYLCASSLIPGLWTGRYEQYFGPGTRLTVT.

This clonotype was observed a handful of times. The CDR3 nucleotides are TGTGCCAGCAGCTCCATTGCGAGCTCCTACGAGCAGTACTTC. Translating gives CASSSIASSYEQYF. The rearrangement joins TRBV13 to TRBJ2-7; unclear D gene. V was clipped by 4 bases and J by 0 bases, with 10 bases between them. This CDR3 is built from 14 residues. Germline V gene lookup returns CDR1 PRHDT and CDR2 FYEKMQ (reference sequence).

This chain connects TRBV20-1 to TRBJ2-1, with D perhaps TRBD2 (6 bases). The CDR3 runs 11 residues. CDR1 and CDR2 (germline): DFQATT, SNEGSKA (reference sequence). V gave up 5 bases and J gave up 14 bases, with 16 bases separating them. The chain's CDR3 is CSARGLLREFF. The CDR3 DNA reads TGCAGTGCTCGGGGACTTCTGAGGGAGTTCTTC.